This TCR beta chain is drawn from a study of CD4 and CD8 cells across lung adenocarcinoma regions. Donors had localized lung adenocarcinoma, a non-small cell lung cancer. Via MiXCR, TCRdb re-called the PCR reads, giving one row per CDR3 protein. This sample yields about 20,000 distinct CDR3 sequences, of which 51% are seen a single time; about 54% belongs to the top ten. This clonotype was counted between two and nine times. The CDR3 has 16 residues. Germline values: CDR1 MNHNS, CDR2 SASEGT. V is TRBV6-1 and J is TRBJ2-5, with TRBD2 matching over 11 bases. Gene TRBJ2-7 matches the end of the DNA better, so the J call may be wrong. This receptor was taken from a female donor with lung adenocarcinoma. The CD4 and CD8 labels of this study may be unreliable. The sample comprised CD8+ T cells from the center of a lung tumor. The CDR3 DNA is TGTGCCAGCAGTGAATCGTTACTAGCGGGAGCCTACGAGCAGTACTTC. This codes for CASSESLLAGAYEQYF.